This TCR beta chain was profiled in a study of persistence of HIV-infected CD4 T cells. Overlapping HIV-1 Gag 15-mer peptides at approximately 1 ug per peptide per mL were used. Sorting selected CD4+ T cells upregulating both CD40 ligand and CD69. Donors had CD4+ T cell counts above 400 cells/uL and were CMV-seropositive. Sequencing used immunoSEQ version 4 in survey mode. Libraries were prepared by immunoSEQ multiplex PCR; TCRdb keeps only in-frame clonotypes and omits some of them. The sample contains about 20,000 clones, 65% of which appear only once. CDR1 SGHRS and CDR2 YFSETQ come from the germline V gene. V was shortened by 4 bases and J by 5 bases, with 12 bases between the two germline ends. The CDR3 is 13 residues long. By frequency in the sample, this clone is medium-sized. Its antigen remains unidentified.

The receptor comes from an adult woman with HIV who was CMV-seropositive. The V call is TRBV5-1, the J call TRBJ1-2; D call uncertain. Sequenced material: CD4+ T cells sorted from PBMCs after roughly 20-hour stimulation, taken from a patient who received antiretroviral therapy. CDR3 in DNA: TGCGCCAGCAGCGTGGACGGACCGTATGGCTACACCTTC. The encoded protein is CASSVDGPYGYTF.